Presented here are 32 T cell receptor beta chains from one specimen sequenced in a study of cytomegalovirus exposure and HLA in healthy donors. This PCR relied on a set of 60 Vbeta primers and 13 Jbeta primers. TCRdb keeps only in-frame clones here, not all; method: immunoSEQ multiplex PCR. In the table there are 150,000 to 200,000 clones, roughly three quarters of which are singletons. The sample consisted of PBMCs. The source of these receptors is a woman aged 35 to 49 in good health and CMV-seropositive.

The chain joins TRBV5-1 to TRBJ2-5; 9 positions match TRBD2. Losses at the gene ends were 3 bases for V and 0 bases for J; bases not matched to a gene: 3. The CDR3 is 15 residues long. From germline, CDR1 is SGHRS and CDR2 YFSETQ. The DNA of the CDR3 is TGCGCCAGCAGCTCTAGCGGGGCCAACCAAGAGACCCAGTACTTC. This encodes CASSSSGANQETQYF.

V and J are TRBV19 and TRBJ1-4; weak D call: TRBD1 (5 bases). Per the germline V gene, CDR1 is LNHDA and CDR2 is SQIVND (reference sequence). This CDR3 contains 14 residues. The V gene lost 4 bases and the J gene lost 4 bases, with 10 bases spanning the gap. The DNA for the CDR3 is TGTGCCAGTAGTACCCAGGGCCTTAATGAAAAACTGTTTTTT. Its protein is CASSTQGLNEKLFF.

The CDR3 coding sequence is TGTGCCAGTAGTACCGGGACAGGGGGCTCAGAGACCCAGTACTTC. Its protein product is CASSTGTGGSETQYF. The chain recombines TRBV19 with TRBJ2-5; 12 bases map to TRBD1. The V gene end was trimmed by 4 bases and the J gene end by 4 bases; junction bases not matched to a gene: 4. In germline, CDR1 is LNHDA, CDR2 SQIVND (reference sequence). The CDR3 is made up of 15 amino acids.

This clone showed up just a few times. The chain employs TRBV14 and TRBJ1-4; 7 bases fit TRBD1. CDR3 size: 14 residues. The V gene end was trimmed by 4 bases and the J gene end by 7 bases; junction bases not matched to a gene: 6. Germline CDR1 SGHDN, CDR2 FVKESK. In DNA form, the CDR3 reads TGTGCCAGCAGCCGACCCCAGGGGGTTGAAAAACTGTTTTTT. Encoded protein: CASSRPQGVEKLFF.

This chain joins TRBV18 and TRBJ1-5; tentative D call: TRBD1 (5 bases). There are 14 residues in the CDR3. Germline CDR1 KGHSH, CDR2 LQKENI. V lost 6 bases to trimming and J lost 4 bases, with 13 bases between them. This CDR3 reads CASSSQDKNQPQHF. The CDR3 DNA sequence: TGTGCCAGCTCTTCACAGGACAAAAATCAGCCCCAGCATTTT.

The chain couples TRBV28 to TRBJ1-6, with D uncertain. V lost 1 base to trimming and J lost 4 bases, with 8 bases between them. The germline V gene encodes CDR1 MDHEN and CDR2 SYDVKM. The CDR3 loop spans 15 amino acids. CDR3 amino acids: CASSLLNQYNSPLHF. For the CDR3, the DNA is TGTGCCAGCAGTTTATTGAATCAGTATAATTCACCCCTCCACTTT.

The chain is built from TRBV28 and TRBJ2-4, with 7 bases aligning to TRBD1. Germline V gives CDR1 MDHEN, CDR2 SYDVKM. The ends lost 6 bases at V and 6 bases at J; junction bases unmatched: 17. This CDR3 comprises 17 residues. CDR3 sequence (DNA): TGTGCCAGCAGGAGGACAGGCAATAGGGTTGAAAGAAACATTCAGTACTTC. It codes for CASRRTGNRVERNIQYF. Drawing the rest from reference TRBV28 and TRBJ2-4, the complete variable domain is DVKVTQSSRYLVKRTGEKVFLECVQDMDHENMFWYRQDPGLGLRLIYFSYDVKMKEKGDIPEGYSVSREKKERFSLILESASTNQTSMYLCASRRTGNRVERNIQYFGAGTRLSVL.

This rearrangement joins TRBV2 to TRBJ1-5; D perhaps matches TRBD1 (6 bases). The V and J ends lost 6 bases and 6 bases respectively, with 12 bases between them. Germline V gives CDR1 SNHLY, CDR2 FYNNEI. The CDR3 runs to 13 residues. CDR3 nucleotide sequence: TGTGCCAGCAGCTCAGGGGTGAGTCAGCCCCAGCATTTT. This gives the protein CASSSGVSQPQHF.

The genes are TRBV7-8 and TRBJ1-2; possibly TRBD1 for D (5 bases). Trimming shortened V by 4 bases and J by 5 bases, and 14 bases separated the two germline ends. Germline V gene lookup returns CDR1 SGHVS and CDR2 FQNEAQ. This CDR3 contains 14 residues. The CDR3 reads CASSYRTGLYGYTF. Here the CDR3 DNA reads TGTGCCAGCAGCTACCGGACGGGACTTTATGGCTACACCTTC.

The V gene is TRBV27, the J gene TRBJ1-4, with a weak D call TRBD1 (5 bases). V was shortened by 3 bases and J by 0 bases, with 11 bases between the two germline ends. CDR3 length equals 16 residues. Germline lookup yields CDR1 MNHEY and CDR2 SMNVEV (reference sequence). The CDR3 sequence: CASSLNRRTTNEKLFF. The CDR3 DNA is TGTGCCAGCAGTTTGAACAGGAGAACAACTAATGAAAAACTGTTTTTT.

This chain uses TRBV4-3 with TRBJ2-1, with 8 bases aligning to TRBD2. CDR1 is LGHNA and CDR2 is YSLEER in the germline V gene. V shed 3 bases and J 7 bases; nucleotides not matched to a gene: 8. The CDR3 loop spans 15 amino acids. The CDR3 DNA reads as TGCGCCAGCAGCCAGGGACTAGTTGTTGGGAATGAGCAGTTCTTC. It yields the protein CASSQGLVVGNEQFF.

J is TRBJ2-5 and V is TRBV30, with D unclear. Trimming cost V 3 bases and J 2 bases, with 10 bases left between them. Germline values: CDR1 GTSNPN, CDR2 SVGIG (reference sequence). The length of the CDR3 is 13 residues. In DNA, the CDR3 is TGTGCCTGGAGCACGGTAACGCAAGAGACCCAGTACTTC. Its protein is CAWSTVTQETQYF.

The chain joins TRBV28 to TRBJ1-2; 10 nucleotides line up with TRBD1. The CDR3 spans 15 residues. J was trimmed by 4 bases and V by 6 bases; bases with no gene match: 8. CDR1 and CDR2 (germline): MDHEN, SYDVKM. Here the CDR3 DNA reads TGTGCCAGCAGCCCTACAGGGACAGGGGTCTATGGCTACACCTTC. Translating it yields CASSPTGTGVYGYTF.

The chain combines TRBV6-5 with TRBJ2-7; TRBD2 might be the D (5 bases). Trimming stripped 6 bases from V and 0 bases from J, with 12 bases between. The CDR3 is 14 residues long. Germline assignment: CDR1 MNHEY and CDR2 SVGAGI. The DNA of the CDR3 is TGTGCCAGCAGAAAGCGGACGTCCTCCTACGAGCAGTACTTC. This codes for CASRKRTSSYEQYF.

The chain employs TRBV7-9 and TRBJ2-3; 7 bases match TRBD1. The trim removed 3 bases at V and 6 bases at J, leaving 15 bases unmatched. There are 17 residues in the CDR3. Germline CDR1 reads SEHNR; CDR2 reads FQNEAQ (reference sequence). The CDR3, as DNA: TGTGCCAGCAGCTTCGGGGACAGCCGGGGAGTGAGGGATACGCAGTATTTT. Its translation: CASSFGDSRGVRDTQYF.

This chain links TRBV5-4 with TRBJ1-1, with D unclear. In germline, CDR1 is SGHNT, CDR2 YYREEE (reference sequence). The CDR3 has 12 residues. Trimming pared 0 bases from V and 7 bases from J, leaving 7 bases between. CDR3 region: CASSLGRGEAFF. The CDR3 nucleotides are TGTGCCAGCAGCTTGGGACGGGGTGAAGCTTTCTTT.

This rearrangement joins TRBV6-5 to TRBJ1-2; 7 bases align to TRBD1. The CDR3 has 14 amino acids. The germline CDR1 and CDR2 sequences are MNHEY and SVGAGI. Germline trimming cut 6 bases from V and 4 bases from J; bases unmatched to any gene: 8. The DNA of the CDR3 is TGTGCCAGCAGGGGGGACAGTAACGCCTATGGCTACACCTTC. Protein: CASRGDSNAYGYTF.

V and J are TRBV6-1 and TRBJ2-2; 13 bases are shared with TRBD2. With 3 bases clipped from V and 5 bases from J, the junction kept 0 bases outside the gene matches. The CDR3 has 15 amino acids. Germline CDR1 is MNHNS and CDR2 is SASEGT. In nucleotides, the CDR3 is TGTGCCAGCAGTGAGACTAGCGGGGGGACCGGGGAGCTGTTTTTT. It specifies CASSETSGGTGELFF.

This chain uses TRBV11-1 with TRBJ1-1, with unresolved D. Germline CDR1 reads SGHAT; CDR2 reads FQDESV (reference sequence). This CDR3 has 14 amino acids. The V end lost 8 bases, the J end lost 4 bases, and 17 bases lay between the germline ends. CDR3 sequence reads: CASQPPGVGTEAFF. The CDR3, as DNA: TGTGCCAGCCAACCCCCCGGGGTCGGCACTGAAGCTTTCTTT.

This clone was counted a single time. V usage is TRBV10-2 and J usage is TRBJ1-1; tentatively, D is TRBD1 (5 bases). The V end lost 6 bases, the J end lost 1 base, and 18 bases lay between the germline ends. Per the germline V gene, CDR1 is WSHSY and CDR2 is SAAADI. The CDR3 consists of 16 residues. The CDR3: CASSEGPGQANTEAFF. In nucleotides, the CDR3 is TGCGCCAGCAGCGAAGGCCCCGGACAAGCGAACACTGAAGCTTTCTTT.

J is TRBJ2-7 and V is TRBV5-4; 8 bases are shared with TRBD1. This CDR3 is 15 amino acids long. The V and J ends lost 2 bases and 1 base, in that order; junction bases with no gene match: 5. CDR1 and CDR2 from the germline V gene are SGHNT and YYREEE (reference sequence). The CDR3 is CASSLDGQGSYEQYF. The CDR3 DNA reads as TGTGCCAGCAGCTTAGATGGACAGGGTTCCTACGAGCAGTACTTC.

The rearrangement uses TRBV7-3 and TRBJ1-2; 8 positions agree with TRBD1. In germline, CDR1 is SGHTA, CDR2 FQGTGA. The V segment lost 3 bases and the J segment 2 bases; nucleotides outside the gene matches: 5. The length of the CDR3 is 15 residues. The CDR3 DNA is TGTGCCAGCAGCTTGGACAGGGTGTCAAACTATGGCTACACCTTC. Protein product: CASSLDRVSNYGYTF.

The CDR3 spells CAWTKQGNQPQHF. In DNA, the CDR3 is TGTGCCTGGACCAAACAGGGCAATCAGCCCCAGCATTTT. The chain couples TRBV30 to TRBJ1-5; TRBD1 is a possible D gene (5 bases). Per germline, CDR1 GTSNPN and CDR2 SVGIG (reference sequence). Trimming took 4 bases from V and 2 from J, leaving 9 bases between them. The CDR3 runs to 13 residues.

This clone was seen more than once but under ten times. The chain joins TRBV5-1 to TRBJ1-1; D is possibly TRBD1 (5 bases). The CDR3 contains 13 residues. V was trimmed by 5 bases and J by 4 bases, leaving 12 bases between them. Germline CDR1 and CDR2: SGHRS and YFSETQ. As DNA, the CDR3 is TGCGCCAGCAGAGCAGGGTTTGGCACTGAAGCTTTCTTT. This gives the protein CASRAGFGTEAFF.

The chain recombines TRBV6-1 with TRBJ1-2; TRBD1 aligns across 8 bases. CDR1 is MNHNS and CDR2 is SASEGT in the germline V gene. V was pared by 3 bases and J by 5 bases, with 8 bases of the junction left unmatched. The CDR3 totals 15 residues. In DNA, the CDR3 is TGTGCCAGCAGTGACCTAGCAGACAGGGGATATGGCTACACCTTC. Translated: CASSDLADRGYGYTF.

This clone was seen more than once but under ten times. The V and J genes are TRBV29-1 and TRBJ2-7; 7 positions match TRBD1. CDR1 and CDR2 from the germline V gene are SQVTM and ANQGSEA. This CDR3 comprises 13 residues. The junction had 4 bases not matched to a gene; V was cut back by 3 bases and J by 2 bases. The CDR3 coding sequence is TGCAGCGTTGATGGGGACAGTCCCTACGAGCAGTACTTC. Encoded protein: CSVDGDSPYEQYF.

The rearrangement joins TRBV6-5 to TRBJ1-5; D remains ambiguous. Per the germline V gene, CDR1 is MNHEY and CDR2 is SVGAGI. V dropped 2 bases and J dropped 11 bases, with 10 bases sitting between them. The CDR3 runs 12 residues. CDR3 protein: CASSYKGGAQHF. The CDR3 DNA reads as TGTGCCAGCAGTTACAAAGGAGGAGCCCAGCATTTT.

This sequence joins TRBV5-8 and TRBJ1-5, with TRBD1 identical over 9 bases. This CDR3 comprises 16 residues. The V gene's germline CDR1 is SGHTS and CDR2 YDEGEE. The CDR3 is CDTSSRDREFKWPQHF. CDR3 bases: TGTGACACCAGCAGCAGGGACAGGGAATTCAAGTGGCCCCAGCATTTT. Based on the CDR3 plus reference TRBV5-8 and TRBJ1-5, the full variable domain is EAGVTQSPTHLIKTRGQQATLRCSPISGHTSVYWYQQALGLGLQFLLWYDEGEERNRGNFPPRFSGRQFPNYSSELNVNALELEDSALYLCDTSSRDREFKWPQHFGDGTRLSIL.

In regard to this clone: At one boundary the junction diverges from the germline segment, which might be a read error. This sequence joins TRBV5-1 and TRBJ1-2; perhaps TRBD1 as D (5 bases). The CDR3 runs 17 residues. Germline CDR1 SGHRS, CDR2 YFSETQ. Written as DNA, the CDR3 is TGCGCCAGCAGCCCGGAGGGCGGGCCCCGGGACCGTTATGGCCACACCTTC. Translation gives CASSPEGGPRDRYGHTF.

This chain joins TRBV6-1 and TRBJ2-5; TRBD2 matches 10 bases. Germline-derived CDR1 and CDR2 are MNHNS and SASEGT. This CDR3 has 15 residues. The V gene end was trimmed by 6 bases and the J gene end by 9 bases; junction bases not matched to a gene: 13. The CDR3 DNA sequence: TGTGCCAGCAGGAGATCCCTAGCGGGGGCGGGAGCCCAGTACTTC. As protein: CASRRSLAGAGAQYF.

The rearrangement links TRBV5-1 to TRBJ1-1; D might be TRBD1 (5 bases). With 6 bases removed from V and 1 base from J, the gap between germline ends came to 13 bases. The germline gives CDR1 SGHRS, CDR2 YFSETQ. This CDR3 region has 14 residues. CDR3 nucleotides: TGCGCCAGCAACCTCAACACAGGGAACACTGAAGCTTTCTTT. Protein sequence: CASNLNTGNTEAFF.

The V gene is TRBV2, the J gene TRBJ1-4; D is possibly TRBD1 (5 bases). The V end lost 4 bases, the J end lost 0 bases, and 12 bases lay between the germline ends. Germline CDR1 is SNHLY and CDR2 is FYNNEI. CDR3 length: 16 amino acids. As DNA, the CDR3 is TGTGCCAGCAGTGTCTCAGGGATTCCAACTAATGAAAAACTGTTTTTT. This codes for CASSVSGIPTNEKLFF.